This paragraph reports one T cell receptor (beta chain). The data were taken from a study of cytomegalovirus exposure and HLA in healthy donors. The CDR3 contains 15 residues. Germline V lookup: CDR1 SGHAT, CDR2 FQNNGV. The junction had 9 bases not matched to a gene; V was cut back by 4 bases and J by 5 bases. The PCR contained 60 Vbeta and 13 Jbeta primers. The repertoire was sequenced with immunoSEQ multiplex PCR; TCRdb's copy has only in-frame clones and lacks some. This table has over 30,000 clones, 80% appearing once. The TCR comes from a male donor in good health and CMV-seronegative. The chain links TRBV11-2 to TRBJ1-2, with 8 positions matching TRBD1. What was sequenced was PBMCs. Here the CDR3 DNA reads TGTGCCAGCAGCTCACCTCGGACAGGGCCTTATGGCTACACCTTC. Translation gives CASSSPRTGPYGYTF. The whole variable domain, remainder taken from reference TRBV11-2 and TRBJ1-2, is EAGVAQSPRYKIIEKRQSVAFWCNPISGHATLYWYQQILGQGPKLLIQFQNNGVVDDSQLPKDRFSAERLKGVDSTLKIQPAKLEDSAVYLCASSSPRTGPYGYTFGSGTRLTVV.